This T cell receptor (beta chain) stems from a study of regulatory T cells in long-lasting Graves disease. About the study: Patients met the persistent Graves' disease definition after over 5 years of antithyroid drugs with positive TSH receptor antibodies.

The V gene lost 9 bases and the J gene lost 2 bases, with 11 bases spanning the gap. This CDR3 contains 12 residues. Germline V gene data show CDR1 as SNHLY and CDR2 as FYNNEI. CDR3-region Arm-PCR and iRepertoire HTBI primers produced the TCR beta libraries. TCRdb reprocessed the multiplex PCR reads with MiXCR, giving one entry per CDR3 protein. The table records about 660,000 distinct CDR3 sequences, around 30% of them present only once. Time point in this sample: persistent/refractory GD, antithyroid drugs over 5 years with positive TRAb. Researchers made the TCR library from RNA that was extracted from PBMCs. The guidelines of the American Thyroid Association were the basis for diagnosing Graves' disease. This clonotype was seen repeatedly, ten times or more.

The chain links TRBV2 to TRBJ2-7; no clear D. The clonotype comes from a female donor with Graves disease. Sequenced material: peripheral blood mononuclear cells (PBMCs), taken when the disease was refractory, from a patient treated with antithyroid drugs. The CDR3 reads CASLVRTYEQYF. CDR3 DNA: TGTGCCAGTCTGGTTCGAACCTACGAGCAGTACTTC.